Following are 3 T cell receptor beta chains from one sample sequenced in a study of cytomegalovirus exposure and HLA in healthy donors. The PCR used 60 Vbeta and 13 Jbeta primers. Libraries were prepared by immunoSEQ multiplex PCR; TCRdb keeps only in-frame clonotypes and omits some of them. The sample yields fewer than 200,000 clones, about 85% seen once. The sequencing sample was made of PBMCs. These receptors were obtained from a woman aged 45-65 years in good health and CMV-seropositive.

The chain has TRBV4-2 and TRBJ2-1; the match to TRBD2 covers 11 bases. The germline V gene encodes CDR1 LGHNA and CDR2 YNFKEQ. The CDR3 is made up of 16 amino acids. J was trimmed by 9 bases and V by 4 bases; bases with no gene match: 11. CDR3 nucleotides: TGTGCCAGCAGCCGGCATCTAGCGGGAGGCGGAGTTGAGCAGTTCTTC. Its translation: CASSRHLAGGGVEQFF.

The gene calls are TRBV4-3 and TRBJ2-3, with 7 bases fitting TRBD2. The V segment lost 0 bases and the J segment 0 bases; nucleotides outside the gene matches: 9. The CDR3 is 18 amino acids. Germline CDR1 LGHNA, CDR2 YSLEER. The CDR3, as DNA: TGCGCCAGCAGCCAAGATCCGCAGGCTAGCGGTAGCACAGATACGCAGTATTTT. It is translated as CASSQDPQASGSTDTQYF.

The gene calls are TRBV19 and TRBJ2-2; D may be TRBD2 (6 bases). The CDR3 sequence is 16 residues long. Germline assignment: CDR1 LNHDA and CDR2 SQIVND (reference sequence). V was cut by 1 base and J by 3 bases, with 12 bases left in between. CDR3: CASSIGTKDYTGELFF. For the CDR3, the DNA is TGTGCCAGTAGTATAGGGACTAAAGACTACACCGGGGAGCTGTTTTTT.